The source of this T cell receptor beta chain is a study of blood T cells in healthy people across ages. Points from the study as a whole: Per million T cells, TCR beta diversity dropped about linearly as age rose. The diversity estimates, figures obtained from one million T cells, were considered underestimates.

CDR3 length equals 15 residues. V was cut by 0 bases and J by 3 bases, with 9 bases left in between. CDR1 and CDR2 from the germline V gene are LGHNT and FRNRAP. Using a J-beta primer mix together with a sample-barcoded 5' primer, a second PCR was run for about 7 to 12 cycles. TCRdb re-called the 5' RACE reads with MiXCR, one entry per CDR3 protein. The sample has about 680,000 distinct CDR3 sequences, around 45% seen once. Worth noting for this clonotype: What it binds is not known.

This chain links TRBV12-5 with TRBJ2-1; D is ambiguous. The TCR was taken from a woman in her sixties in good health. The sequencing input was blood. The CDR3 reads CASGLVPSGYNEQFF. CDR3 DNA: TGTGCTAGTGGTTTGGTACCGTCGGGCTACAATGAGCAGTTCTTC.